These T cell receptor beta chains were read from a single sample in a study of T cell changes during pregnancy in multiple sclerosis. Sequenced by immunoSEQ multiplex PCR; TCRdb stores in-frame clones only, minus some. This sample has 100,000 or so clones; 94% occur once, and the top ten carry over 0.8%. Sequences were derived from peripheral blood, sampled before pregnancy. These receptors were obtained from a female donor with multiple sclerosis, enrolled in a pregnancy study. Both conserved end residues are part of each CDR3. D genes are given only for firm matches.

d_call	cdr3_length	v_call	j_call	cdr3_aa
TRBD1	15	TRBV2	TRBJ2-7	CASSEWQGVAYEQYF
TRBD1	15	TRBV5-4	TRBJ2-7	CASSWKGQGVGEQYF
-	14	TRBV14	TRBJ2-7	CASSPQGPDYEQYF
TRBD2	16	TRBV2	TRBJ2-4	CASSEWAGGDQNIQYF
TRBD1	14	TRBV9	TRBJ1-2	CASSVAQGGYGYTF
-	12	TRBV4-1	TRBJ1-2	CASSDLPGGYTF
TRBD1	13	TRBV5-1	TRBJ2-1	CASSGTGDGEQFF
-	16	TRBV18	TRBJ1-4	CASSPPDTATNEKLFF
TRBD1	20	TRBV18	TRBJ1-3	CASSPQAGTGGPLSGNTIYF
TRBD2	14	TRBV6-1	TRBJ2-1	CATPGLAGPNEQFF
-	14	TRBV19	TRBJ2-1	CASSISTDYNEQFF
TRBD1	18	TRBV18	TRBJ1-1	CASSRRLIAEGATTEAFF
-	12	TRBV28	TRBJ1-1	CASTGMNTEAFF
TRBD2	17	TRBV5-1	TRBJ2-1	CASSSGLAGTLSDEQFF
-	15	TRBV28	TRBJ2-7	CASSLRRGASYEQYF
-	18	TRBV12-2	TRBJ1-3	CASRLGDRGPAGGNTIYF
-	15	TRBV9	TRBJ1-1	CASSVDWGRDTEAFF
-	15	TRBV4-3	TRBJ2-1	CASSQGGWRDNEQFF
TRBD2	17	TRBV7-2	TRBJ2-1	CASSLASGSSSYNEQFF
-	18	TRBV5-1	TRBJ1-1	CASSLAHNHVPGNTEAFF
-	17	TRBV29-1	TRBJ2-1	CSVEGWVAVSSYNEQFF
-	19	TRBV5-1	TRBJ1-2	CASSSVPTTGGSYPYGYTF
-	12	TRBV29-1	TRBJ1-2	CSVAWGEGGYTF
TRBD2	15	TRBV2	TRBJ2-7	CASAELAATSYEQYF
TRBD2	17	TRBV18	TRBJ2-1	CASSPWASGRSYNEQFF
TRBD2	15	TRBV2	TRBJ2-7	CASRGTSGRVGEQYF
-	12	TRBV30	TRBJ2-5	CAWKGLQETQYF
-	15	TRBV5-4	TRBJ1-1	CASSLARGSNTEAFF
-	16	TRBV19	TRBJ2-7	CASSTMTGPGPYEQYF
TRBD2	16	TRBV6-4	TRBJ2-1	CASSDWASGRSDEQFF
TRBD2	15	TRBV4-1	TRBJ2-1	CASSQALAGLAEQFF
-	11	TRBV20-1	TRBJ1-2	CSVVTDYGYTF
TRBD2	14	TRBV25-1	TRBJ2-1	CASSDAGLGTEQFF
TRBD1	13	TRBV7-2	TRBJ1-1	CASSLNRGAEAFF
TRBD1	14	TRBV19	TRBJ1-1	CASSKDRGDTEAFF
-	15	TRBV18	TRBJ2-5	CASSPPAGRKETQYF
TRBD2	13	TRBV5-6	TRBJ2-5	CASRAGLGETQYF